The 32 T cell receptor beta chains below all came from one sample that was sequenced in a study of metastatic and nonmetastatic thyroid tumors. TCRdb re-clonotyped the PCR reads through MiXCR. This sample has about 16,000 clones, with roughly 24% found just once. Patients had received no treatment of any kind before thyroid surgery. Source material: blood. Receptor source: a male donor with papillary thyroid cancer or a benign thyroid nodule (not recorded which). Some clones in this sample may be carry-over from other donors' samples.

This clone was seen ten or more times. The chain links TRBV7-9 to TRBJ1-2; no clear D. V shed 7 bases and J shed 2 bases, with 11 bases lying between them. This CDR3 spans 13 amino acids. Germline V gives CDR1 SEHNR, CDR2 FQNEAQ (reference sequence). Here the CDR3 reads CASTRGSNYGYTF. CDR3 DNA: TGTGCCAGCACGCGGGGTTCCAACTATGGCTACACCTTC.

In this sample, this clone turned up a few times. The rearrangement uses TRBV19 and TRBJ1-6, with no clear D. V was clipped by 6 bases and J by 7 bases, with 13 bases between them. The germline V gene encodes CDR1 LNHDA and CDR2 SQIVND (reference sequence). This CDR3 has 14 residues. CDR3 region: CASSPMVWNSPLHF. The CDR3 DNA reads TGTGCCAGTAGCCCGATGGTCTGGAATTCACCCCTCCACTTT. Filled out from reference TRBV19 and TRBJ1-6, the complete variable domain reads DGGITQSPKYLFRKEGQNVTLSCEQNLNHDAMYWYRQDPGQGLRLIYYSQIVNDFQKGDIAEGYSVSREKKESFPLTVTSAQKNPTAFYLCASSPMVWNSPLHFGNGTRLTVT.

This clone was detected many times. The gene calls are TRBV6-1 and TRBJ2-4, with D maybe TRBD2 (5 bases). Germline V CDR1 and CDR2: MNHNS, SASEGT. This CDR3 contains 15 residues. Trimming pared 6 bases from V and 1 base from J, leaving 13 bases between. The CDR3 DNA reads TGTGCCAGCAGAACGGGCTGGGAGGCCAAAAACATTCAGTACTTC. Its translation: CASRTGWEAKNIQYF.

Concerning this clone: The junction does not match germline at one end; this may be a read error. V usage is TRBV2 and J usage is TRBJ1-6; weak D call: TRBD1 (6 bases). CDR3 length: 15 residues. CDR1 is SNHLY, CDR2 FYNNEI, per germline. The chain's CDR3 is CASSELGQPNSRLHF. CDR3 in DNA: TGTGCCAGCAGTGAATTGGGACAACCCAATTCACGCCTCCACTTT.

The chain uses TRBV20-1 and TRBJ2-5; TRBD2 matches 9 bases. CDR3 size: 19 residues. With 1 base clipped from V and 4 bases from J, the junction kept 19 bases outside the gene matches. CDR1 is DFQATT and CDR2 is SNEGSKA in the germline V gene (reference sequence). The CDR3 sequence: CSARARIGSGSIPGETQYF. The CDR3 coding sequence is TGCAGTGCTAGAGCCCGTATTGGTAGCGGGAGTATTCCGGGAGAGACCCAGTACTTC.

This clone occurred a few times. Just one base apart from a much larger clone, this may be a read error. The genes are TRBV19 and TRBJ1-2; a possible D gene is TRBD1 (6 bases). CDR1 LNHDA and CDR2 SQIVND come from the germline V gene (reference sequence). This CDR3 has 14 amino acids. The CDR3 DNA sequence: TGTTCCAGCCTGGGTTCTCGGGGGCTCGATGGCCACACCTTC. Protein sequence: CSSLGSRGLDGHTF.

In its sample, this clone was seen many times. V and J are TRBV2 and TRBJ2-2, with 11 bases matching TRBD1. The CDR3 sequence is 15 residues long. From germline, CDR1 is SNHLY and CDR2 FYNNEI. The J segment lost 6 bases and the V segment lost 6 bases, leaving 6 bases of the junction unmatched. CDR3 bases: TGTGCCAGCAGCTCCCCGGACAGGGGGCCCGGGGAGCTGTTTTTT. It codes for CASSSPDRGPGELFF.

This clone was detected many times. The chain uses TRBV12-3 or TRBV12-4 and TRBJ2-2; D remains ambiguous. Trimming removed 11 bases at V and 0 bases at J, with 10 bases between. The CDR3 has 13 residues. CDR3 nucleotides: TGTGCCTATGACGGACCGAACACCGGGGAGCTGTTTTTT. Protein sequence: CAYDGPNTGELFF.

This clone qualifies as medium-sized. The chain combines TRBV6-5 with TRBJ2-7; D is perhaps TRBD1 or TRBD2 (6 bases each). The CDR3 contains 19 residues. Trimming left V 5 bases short and J 4 bases short, with 30 bases between. The V gene's germline CDR1 is MNHEY and CDR2 SVGAGI. The CDR3 protein is CASSLTGIRTGLPIYEQYF. The CDR3 nucleotides are TGTGCCAGCAGTCTCACAGGGATCCGGACGGGACTTCCAATTTACGAGCAGTACTTC.

This clone is labeled medium-sized. The chain carries TRBV6-1 and TRBJ2-7; the match to TRBD2 covers 7 bases. The CDR3 contains 14 residues. Trimming at V came to 7 bases and at J to 5 bases, leaving 11 bases not matched to a gene. The germline CDR1 and CDR2 sequences are MNHNS and SASEGT. The CDR3 DNA reads TGTGCCAGCACGCGGGACGCGGGAGCCAACGAGCAGTACTTC. Translating it yields CASTRDAGANEQYF.

The sample holds many counts of this clone. The gene calls are TRBV14 and TRBJ2-1, with D hard to call. Germline values: CDR1 SGHDN, CDR2 FVKESK. This CDR3 has 15 residues. The V and J ends lost 1 base and 4 bases respectively, with 11 bases between them. The CDR3 nucleotides are TGTGCCAGCAGCCAAGCTTCAATGCTATACAATGAGCAGTTCTTC. It yields the protein CASSQASMLYNEQFF. The full variable domain, its missing parts supplied by reference TRBV14 and TRBJ2-1, is EAGVTQFPSHSVIEKGQTVTLRCDPISGHDNLYWYRRVMGKEIKFLLHFVKESKQDESGMPNNRFLAERTGGTYSTLKVQPAELEDSGVYFCASSQASMLYNEQFFGPGTRLTVL.

This clone has ten or more counts. This chain links TRBV5-1 with TRBJ2-3, with 8 bases that match TRBD1. The CDR3 is 16 amino acids. The germline gives CDR1 SGHRS, CDR2 YFSETQ. V lost 4 bases to trimming and J lost 3 bases; unmatched junction nucleotides: 10. The CDR3 protein is CASSAGRGPWTDTQYF. CDR3 nucleotides: TGCGCCAGCAGCGCAGGCAGGGGGCCATGGACAGATACGCAGTATTTT. The variable domain in full, completed from reference TRBV5-1 and TRBJ2-3, reads KAGVTQTPRYLIKTRGQQVTLSCSPISGHRSVSWYQQTPGQGLQFLFEYFSETQRNKGNFPGRFSGRQFSNSRSEMNVSTLELGDSALYLCASSAGRGPWTDTQYFGPGTRLTVL.

This clone was recorded a few times. CDR3 coding DNA: TGTGCCAGCAGCCAAGAAAGGAACCGGGGAAGCTATGGCTACACCTTC. As protein: CASSQERNRGSYGYTF. This rearrangement joins TRBV6-1 to TRBJ1-2, with D uncertain. The CDR3 covers 16 residues. Germline V gene lookup returns CDR1 MNHNS and CDR2 SASEGT. Trimming removed 6 bases at V and 4 bases at J, with 21 bases between.

This clone appeared a few times. The missing conserved phenylalanine or tryptophan at the end of this CDR3 makes a read error likely. The chain uses TRBV6-1 and TRBJ2-7; the D gene is possibly TRBD2 (6 bases). V was pared by 9 bases and J by 5 bases, with 20 bases between. The CDR3 spans 14 residues. Germline assignment: CDR1 MNHNS and CDR2 SASEGT. The CDR3 is CASSPEGFKDEQYL. CDR3 DNA sequence: TGTGCCAGTAGTCCGGAGGGGTTTAAGGACGAGCAGTACCTC.

This clone was seen repeatedly, ten times or more. The chain employs TRBV6-6 and TRBJ2-6, with D possibly being TRBD1 (6 bases). With 6 bases removed from V and 0 bases from J, the gap between germline ends came to 21 bases. This CDR3 has 19 amino acids. Germline-derived CDR1 and CDR2 are MNHNY and SVGAGI (reference sequence). The DNA for the CDR3 is TGTGCCAGCAGACTATATCTGGACAGTCTTAGCTCTGGGGCCAACGTCCTGACTTTC. Amino acids: CASRLYLDSLSSGANVLTF.

Judged by abundance, this clone is medium-sized. This chain joins TRBV20-1 and TRBJ1-2; TRBD1 agrees at 11 bases. In germline, CDR1 is DFQATT, CDR2 SNEGSKA (reference sequence). Trimming removed 6 bases from V and 8 bases from J; junction bases left unmatched: 5. The CDR3 runs 12 residues. This chain's CDR3 is CSAGQGAGGYTF. CDR3 DNA sequence: TGCAGTGCCGGACAGGGGGCAGGGGGCTACACCTTC.

This clone was recorded at least ten times. The gene calls are TRBV15 and TRBJ1-2; D gene unclear. The V end lost 11 bases, the J end lost 2 bases, and 15 bases lay between the germline ends. The CDR3 runs to 13 residues. From germline, CDR1 is LNHNV and CDR2 YYDKDF (reference sequence). CDR3: CASKRPENYGYTF. The CDR3 DNA follows: TGTGCCTCAAAAAGACCCGAGAACTATGGCTACACCTTC.

The rearrangement links TRBV7-9 to TRBJ1-1; D perhaps matches TRBD1 (6 bases). CDR3 length: 15 residues. The germline V and J ends were trimmed by 0 bases and 6 bases, with 14 bases remaining between them. Germline CDR1 is SEHNR and CDR2 is FQNEAQ (reference sequence). Here the CDR3 DNA reads TGTGCCAGCAGCTTAGCCGCAGGGGCCTACTCTGAAGCTTTCTTT. The encoded protein is CASSLAAGAYSEAFF.

This clone occurred many times. The V and J genes are TRBV6-1 and TRBJ2-1; D is undetermined. Germline-derived CDR1 and CDR2 are MNHNS and SASEGT. The CDR3 has 12 amino acids. Trimming shortened V by 5 bases and J by 2 bases, and 4 bases separated the two germline ends. Here the CDR3 reads CASSTPYNEQFF. As DNA, the CDR3 is TGTGCCAGCAGTACCCCCTACAATGAGCAGTTCTTC.

The chain carries TRBV30 and TRBJ1-1; weak D call: TRBD1 (5 bases). Germline loops: CDR1 GTSNPN, CDR2 SVGIG (reference sequence). This CDR3 region has 13 residues. V was trimmed by 4 bases and J by 7 bases, leaving 16 bases between them. The CDR3 sequence is CAWNTGTSVEAFF. The CDR3 DNA reads as TGTGCCTGGAATACCGGGACCTCGGTTGAAGCTTTCTTT.

V and J are TRBV6-2 or TRBV6-3 and TRBJ1-3; D is undetermined. CDR3 length: 17 amino acids. CDR1 is MNHEY and CDR2 is SVGEGT in the germline V gene. The V end lost 3 bases, the J end lost 2 bases, and 17 bases lay between the germline ends. The CDR3 region is CASSYRRRVGPGNTIYF. The CDR3 region has the DNA TGTGCCAGCAGTTATCGACGGAGGGTCGGACCTGGAAACACCATATATTTT.

Ten or more counts support this clone. The chain combines TRBV20-1 with TRBJ2-2, with D perhaps matching TRBD1 or TRBD2 (5 bases each). Germline V gene data show CDR1 as DFQATT and CDR2 as SNEGSKA (reference sequence). Trimming took off 6 bases at V and 0 bases at J, with 11 bases between the two ends. The length of the CDR3 is 14 residues. CDR3 in amino acids: CSATLGANTGELFF. The CDR3 bases are TGCAGTGCCACCCTGGGGGCGAACACCGGGGAGCTGTTTTTT.

This clone appeared many times. V usage is TRBV20-1 and J usage is TRBJ1-3, with 7 bases matching TRBD1. Germline trimming cut 1 base from V and 1 base from J; bases unmatched to any gene: 4. The CDR3 runs 15 residues. Germline loops: CDR1 DFQATT, CDR2 SNEGSKA (reference sequence). CDR3 amino acids: CSARAPGGSGNTIYF. CDR3 DNA sequence: TGCAGTGCTAGAGCCCCAGGGGGATCTGGAAACACCATATATTTT.

This clone was seen many times. This clone may be a read error of a much larger clone one base away. The J gene is TRBJ1-1, the V gene TRBV19; the D is unclear. Germline V CDR1 and CDR2: LNHDA, SQIVND (reference sequence). This CDR3 has 12 amino acids. The CDR3 sequence: CAGSLLNTEAFF. In DNA form, the CDR3 reads TGTGCCGGTAGTCTCCTGAACACTGAAGCTTTCTTT.

The rearrangement joins TRBV20-1 to TRBJ1-2, with a tentative D call TRBD1 (6 bases). The CDR3 contains 12 residues. V lost 4 bases and J 4 bases, leaving 10 bases between the germline ends. Germline CDR1 DFQATT, CDR2 SNEGSKA (reference sequence). The CDR3 DNA reads as TGCAGTGCTAATAAGGGGGGCTATGGCTACACCTTC. Amino acids: CSANKGGYGYTF.

In its sample, this clone is medium-sized. The chain links TRBV20-1 to TRBJ1-2, with TRBD1 as a possible D gene (5 bases). CDR1 and CDR2 from the germline V gene are DFQATT and SNEGSKA (reference sequence). Trimming pared 4 bases from V and 4 bases from J, leaving 13 bases between. CDR3 size: 13 residues. The CDR3 reads CSATGAATYGYTF. The CDR3 DNA reads TGCAGTGCTACCGGGGCCGCTACCTATGGCTACACCTTC.

This clone is termed medium-sized (0.01 to 0.1%). The V call is TRBV6-1, the J call TRBJ2-7, with 9 bases fitting TRBD2. Germline-derived CDR1 and CDR2 are MNHNS and SASEGT. The CDR3 extends over 14 amino acids. The trim removed 7 bases at V and 1 base at J, leaving 5 bases unmatched. In nucleotides, the CDR3 is TGTGCCAGCAATATAGCGGGAGCGTCCTACGAGCAGTACTTC. This codes for CASNIAGASYEQYF.

This clone was recorded only once. The rearrangement joins TRBV30 to TRBJ1-6, with D possibly TRBD1 on 5 matching bases. The CDR3 has 12 amino acids. Germline V lookup: CDR1 GTSNPN, CDR2 SVGIG (reference sequence). The ends were cut back, 4 bases at V and 7 bases at J, with 8 bases in the middle. CDR3 nucleotides: TGTGCCTGGAACGGGGGGAATTCACCCCTCCACTTT. Translated, it gives CAWNGGNSPLHF.

This clone has a count of ten or more. The chain recombines TRBV7-8 with TRBJ1-2; no firm D call. The CDR3 spans 15 residues. Germline lookup yields CDR1 SGHVS and CDR2 FQNEAQ. V gave up 1 base and J gave up 2 bases, with 11 bases separating them. CDR3 in DNA: TGTGCCAGCAGCTTAGGCGGCGGGCTGAACTATGGCTACACCTTC. It yields the protein CASSLGGGLNYGYTF.

The table lists this clone with a few counts. This sequence joins TRBV6-5 and TRBJ1-1; D may be TRBD1 (6 bases). In germline, CDR1 is MNHEY, CDR2 SVGAGI. This CDR3 region has 14 residues. V shed 3 bases and J shed 6 bases, with 14 bases lying between them. CDR3 in amino acids: CASSYAGASAEAFF. CDR3 sequence (DNA): TGTGCCAGCAGTTATGCGGGGGCGTCAGCTGAAGCTTTCTTT.

This clone was counted at least ten times. In nucleotides, the CDR3 is TGCGCCAGCAGCCAAGATCGCGGGGTCTCTGGAAACACCATATATTTT. It yields the protein CASSQDRGVSGNTIYF. V usage is TRBV4-1 and J usage is TRBJ1-3; no clear D gene. V shed 0 bases and J shed 0 bases, with 9 bases lying between them. Germline CDR1 reads MGHRA; CDR2 reads YSYEKL. This CDR3 has 16 residues.

This clone was counted at least ten times. The rearrangement uses TRBV5-6 and TRBJ2-7; a possible D gene is TRBD2 (6 bases). From germline, CDR1 is SGHDT and CDR2 YYEEEE. This CDR3 is 16 amino acids long. V shed 3 bases and J shed 2 bases, with 18 bases lying between them. Here the CDR3 DNA reads TGTGCCAGCAGCTGGGGGACGGGGGTTAATACCTACGAGCAGTACTTC. Protein: CASSWGTGVNTYEQYF.